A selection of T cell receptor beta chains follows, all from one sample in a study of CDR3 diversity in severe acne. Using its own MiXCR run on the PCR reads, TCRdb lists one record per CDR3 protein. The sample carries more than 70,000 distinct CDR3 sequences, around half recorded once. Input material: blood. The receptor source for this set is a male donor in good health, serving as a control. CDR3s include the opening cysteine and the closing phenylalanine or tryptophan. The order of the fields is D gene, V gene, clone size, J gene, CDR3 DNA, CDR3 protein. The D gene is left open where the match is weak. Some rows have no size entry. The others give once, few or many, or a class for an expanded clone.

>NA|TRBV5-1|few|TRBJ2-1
TGCGCCAGCAGCTTAATCCAGGGCCATGAGCAGTTCTTC
CASSLIQGHEQFF
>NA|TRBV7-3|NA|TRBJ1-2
TGTGCCAGCAGCCCGGAAAACACTGTGAACAATGGCTACACCTTC
CASSPENTVNNGYTF
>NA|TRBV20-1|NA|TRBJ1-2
TGCAGTGCCGCTCGGGGTTCCAGTGGCTACACCTTC
CSAARGSSGYTF
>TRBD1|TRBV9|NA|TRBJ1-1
TGTGCCAGCAGCCTATTGGGGACAGGCGGGACTGAAGCTTTCTTT
CASSLLGTGGTEAFF
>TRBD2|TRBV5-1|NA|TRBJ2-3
TGCGCCACCCGGCCGGGACTAGCGGGGCGGGATACGCAGTATTTT
CATRPGLAGRDTQYF
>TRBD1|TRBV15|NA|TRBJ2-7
TGTGCCACCAGCAGAGAAAGTGGGACAGGGGGCCGAGCTAGCCCCTACGAGCAGTACTTC
CATSRESGTGGRASPYEQYF
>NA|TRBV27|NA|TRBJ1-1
TGTGCCAGCAGTTTTCGACAAAGGAACACTGAAGCTTTCTTT
CASSFRQRNTEAFF
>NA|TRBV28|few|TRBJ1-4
TGTGCCAGCAGTTTATTAGAGTTCGGGGGCGCGGGTGAAAAACTGTTTTTT
CASSLLEFGGAGEKLFF
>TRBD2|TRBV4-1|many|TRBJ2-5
TGCGCCAGCAGCCAAGATCGGGCTAGCGGGGCACAAGAGACCCAGTACTTC
CASSQDRASGAQETQYF
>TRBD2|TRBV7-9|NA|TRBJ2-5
TGTGCCAGCAGCTCCTACTCTAGCGGGAGTAAGACCCAGTACTTC
CASSSYSSGSKTQYF
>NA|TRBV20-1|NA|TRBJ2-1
TGCAGGGCTTTCCCCCCCTACGGGGGCAGCGAGCAGTTCTTC
CRAFPPYGGSEQFF
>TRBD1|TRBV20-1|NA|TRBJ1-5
TGCAGTGCTAGCTTAGGACAGGGAAATCAGCCCCAGCATTTT
CSASLGQGNQPQHF
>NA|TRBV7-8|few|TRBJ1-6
TGTGCCAGCAGCGCCGTGGCCCTGGATTCACCCCTCCACTTT
CASSAVALDSPLHF
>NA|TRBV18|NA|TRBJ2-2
TGTGCCAGCTCACTTTCGGGACGTTCGGGGACCGGGGAGCTGTTTTTT
CASSLSGRSGTGELFF
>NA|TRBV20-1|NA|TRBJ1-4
TGCAGTGCTAGAGTAGAAAGTAAAGGCTTAGTCCATGAAAAACTGTTTTTT
CSARVESKGLVHEKLFF
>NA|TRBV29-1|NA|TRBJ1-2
TGCAGCGTTGCCGCAGGCTATGGCTACACCTTC
CSVAAGYGYTF
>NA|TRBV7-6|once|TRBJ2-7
TGTGCCAGCAGCCCCGGGGCCGGAAACTACGAGCAGTACTTC
CASSPGAGNYEQYF
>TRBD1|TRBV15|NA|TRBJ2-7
TGTGCCACCAGCAGGACAGGGGCAAACTACGAGCAGTACTTC
CATSRTGANYEQYF
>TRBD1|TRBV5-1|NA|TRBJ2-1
TGCGCCAGCAGCTTTGGTGGGACAGGGACATACACTGAGCAGTTCTTC
CASSFGGTGTYTEQFF
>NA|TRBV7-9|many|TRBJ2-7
TGTGCCAGCAGCTCAACGGGGGGCAAACTGCCTACCTACGAGCAGTACTTC
CASSSTGGKLPTYEQYF
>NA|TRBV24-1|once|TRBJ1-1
TGTGCCACCAGTGACCCCGGACCCGGCGCTGAAGCTTTCTTT
CATSDPGPGAEAFF
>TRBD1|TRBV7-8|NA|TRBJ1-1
TGTGCCAGCAGCCCAGGACAGGTGGGGGGCACTGGAGCTTTCTTT
CASSPGQVGGTGAFF
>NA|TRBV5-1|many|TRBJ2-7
TGCGCCAGCAGCGTGCAGGGTTACGAGCAGTACTTC
CASSVQGYEQYF
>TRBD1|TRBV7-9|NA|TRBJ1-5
TGTGCCAGCAGCTCAGGACAGGTTGGGAGCAATCAGCCCCAGCATTTT
CASSSGQVGSNQPQHF
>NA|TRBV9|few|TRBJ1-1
TGTGCCAGCAGTGCGAGGAACACTGAAGCTTTCTTT
CASSARNTEAFF
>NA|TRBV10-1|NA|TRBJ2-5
TGCGCCAGCAGTGAGTCGAGGCAGAAAGAGACCCAGTACTTC
CASSESRQKETQYF
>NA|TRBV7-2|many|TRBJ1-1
TGTGCCAGCAGCTTAACAGGGATGGCCACTGAAGCTTTCTTT
CASSLTGMATEAFF
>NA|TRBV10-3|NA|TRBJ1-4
TGTGCCATCAGTGAGAGGGGCTATTACGAAAAACTGTTTTTT
CAISERGYYEKLFF
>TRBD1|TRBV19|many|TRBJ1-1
TGTGCCAGTAGTACGACAGGGTTCGGAGACACTGAAGCTTTCTTT
CASSTTGFGDTEAFF
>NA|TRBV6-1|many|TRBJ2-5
TGTGCCAGCAGCCCCTCGGGAAGGGGGGATACGGAGACCCAGTACTTC
CASSPSGRGDTETQYF
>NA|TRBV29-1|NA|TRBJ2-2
TGCAGCGTTGAGTCCGGGACAATTACCGGGGAGCTGTTTTTT
CSVESGTITGELFF
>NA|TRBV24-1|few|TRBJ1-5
TGTGCCACCAGTGATTCCCTAGGGGACCAGCCCCAGCATTTT
CATSDSLGDQPQHF
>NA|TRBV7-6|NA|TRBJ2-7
TGTGCCAGCAGCTCTAGACCATTACCAACCTACGAGCAGTACTTC
CASSSRPLPTYEQYF
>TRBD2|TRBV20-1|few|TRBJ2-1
TGCAGTGCTAGAGAGGCTAGCGGGGTCTACAATGAGCAGTTCTTC
CSAREASGVYNEQFF
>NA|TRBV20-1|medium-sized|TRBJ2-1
TGCAGTGCTAGCAGATACGAGCGAGACAATGAGCAGTTCTTC
CSASRYERDNEQFF
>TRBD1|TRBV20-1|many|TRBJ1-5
TGCAGTGCTAGAGAAGGGGGCAGCAATCAGCCCCAGCATTTT
CSAREGGSNQPQHF
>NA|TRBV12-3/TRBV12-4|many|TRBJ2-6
TGTGCCAGCGCAGGCCGGGCTGGGGCCAACGTCCTGACTTTC
CASAGRAGANVLTF
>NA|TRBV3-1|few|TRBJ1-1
TGTGCCAGCAGCCAAGAGGCGGGAAACACTGAAGCTTTCTTT
CASSQEAGNTEAFF
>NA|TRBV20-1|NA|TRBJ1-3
TGCAGTGCTAGAGATCCAGGCTCTGGAAACACCATATATTTT
CSARDPGSGNTIYF
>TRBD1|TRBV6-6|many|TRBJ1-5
TGTGCCAGCAGTGACGGGACAGGCAATCAGCCCCAGCATTTT
CASSDGTGNQPQHF
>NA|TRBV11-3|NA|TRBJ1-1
TGTGCCAGCAGCCCAGGGCCGGGTGAAGCTTTCTTT
CASSPGPGEAFF
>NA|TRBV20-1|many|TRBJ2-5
TGCAGTGCTACGACAGGGGAGGGGGAGACCCAGTACTTC
CSATTGEGETQYF
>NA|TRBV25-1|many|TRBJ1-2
TGTGCCAGCAGTGAATATGGCTATGGCTACACCTTC
CASSEYGYGYTF
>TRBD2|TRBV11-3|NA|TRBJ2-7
TGTGCCAGCAGCAAGGGACTAGCGGAAAGGGAGCAGTACTTC
CASSKGLAEREQYF
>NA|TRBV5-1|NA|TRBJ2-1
TGCGCCAGCAGCTTGGTAGTTGGGAGTTACAATGAGCAGTTCTTC
CASSLVVGSYNEQFF
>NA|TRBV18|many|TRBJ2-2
TGTGCCAGCTCACCCGGACAGCCGTCGAACACCGGGGAGCTGTTTTTT
CASSPGQPSNTGELFF
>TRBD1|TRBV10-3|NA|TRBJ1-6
TGTGCCAGCAGTGAAGTTAGGACAGGGGTGCGAAATTCACCCCTCCACTTT
CASSEVRTGVRNSPLHF
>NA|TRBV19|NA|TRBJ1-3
TGTGCCAGTTCAACAGGGACGCACACCATATATTTT
CASSTGTHTIYF